The rows below give T cell receptor beta chains drawn from one sample of a study of cytomegalovirus exposure and HLA in healthy donors. Clones were read by immunoSEQ multiplex PCR, and TCRdb kept only the in-frame ones, dropping some. The repertoire holds fewer than 200,000 clones, with around three quarters as singletons. Specimen: PBMCs. These receptors all stem from a woman aged 25 to 39 in good health and CMV-seropositive. Both conserved end residues are part of each CDR3. The order of the fields is J gene, clone size, V gene, D gene, CDR3 DNA, CDR3 protein. A D gene is named only where the DNA matches it firmly. Where a row states a size, it is once, few, many or the class of an expanded clone; other rows omit it.

J gene: TRBJ2-7
clone size: .
V gene: TRBV6-5
D gene: .
CDR3 DNA: TGTGCCAGCAGTTATCTGGGTCGGAGCTACGAGCAGTACTTC
CDR3 protein: CASSYLGRSYEQYF

J gene: TRBJ2-5
clone size: few
V gene: TRBV7-8
D gene: .
CDR3 DNA: TGTGCCAGCAGCTTAGGTTTCGGAGGGCAGTACTTC
CDR3 protein: CASSLGFGGQYF

J gene: TRBJ2-3
clone size: .
V gene: TRBV6-6
D gene: TRBD2
CDR3 DNA: TGTGCCAGCAGTAGGGGAGGGCCAGAAGATACGCAGTATTTT
CDR3 protein: CASSRGGPEDTQYF

J gene: TRBJ2-5
clone size: .
V gene: TRBV5-1
D gene: TRBD1
CDR3 DNA: TGCGCCAGCAGTCTGACAGGGAACCAAGAGACCCAGTACTTC
CDR3 protein: CASSLTGNQETQYF

J gene: TRBJ2-7
clone size: once
V gene: TRBV5-1
D gene: TRBD2
CDR3 DNA: TGCGCCAGCAGCTTTATTAGCGGGAGTTTAGACGAGCAGTACTTC
CDR3 protein: CASSFISGSLDEQYF

J gene: TRBJ2-1
clone size: .
V gene: TRBV11-3
D gene: .
CDR3 DNA: TGTGCCAGCACCTTATTCAGGGGTGGAGGTGAGCAGTTCTTC
CDR3 protein: CASTLFRGGGEQFF

J gene: TRBJ2-3
clone size: .
V gene: TRBV4-2
D gene: .
CDR3 DNA: TGTGCCAGCAGCCCCAGAGTTTTAACCGGGTTTACGACAGATACGCAGTATTTT
CDR3 protein: CASSPRVLTGFTTDTQYF

J gene: TRBJ2-1
clone size: .
V gene: TRBV7-9
D gene: TRBD2
CDR3 DNA: TGTGCCAGCAGCTTCGGGACTAGCGGAAATGAGCAGTTCTTC
CDR3 protein: CASSFGTSGNEQFF

J gene: TRBJ1-4
clone size: .
V gene: TRBV28
D gene: TRBD1
CDR3 DNA: TGTGCCAGCAGTTTACAGGGGGCAGGGGAAAAACTGTTTTTT
CDR3 protein: CASSLQGAGEKLFF

J gene: TRBJ2-3
clone size: .
V gene: TRBV19
D gene: .
CDR3 DNA: TGTGCCAGTAGTCAGACCGGGACAAGAACGCAGTATTTT
CDR3 protein: CASSQTGTRTQYF

J gene: TRBJ2-7
clone size: .
V gene: TRBV29-1
D gene: TRBD2
CDR3 DNA: TGCAGCGTGCGGGGGGGCAGAACCACCTACGAGCAGTACTTC
CDR3 protein: CSVRGGRTTYEQYF

J gene: TRBJ2-3
clone size: .
V gene: TRBV6-5
D gene: .
CDR3 DNA: TGTGCCAGCAGTTACAGCCCTGCGAGGACAGATACGCAGTATTTT
CDR3 protein: CASSYSPARTDTQYF

J gene: TRBJ1-4
clone size: .
V gene: TRBV10-3
D gene: .
CDR3 DNA: TGTGCCATCAGTGCTAGTTCAGACAGACCCAATAATGAAAAACTGTTTTTT
CDR3 protein: CAISASSDRPNNEKLFF

J gene: TRBJ2-3
clone size: .
V gene: TRBV28
D gene: .
CDR3 DNA: TGTGCCAGCAGTCCTGGAGCAGCGCGCACAGATACGCAGTATTTT
CDR3 protein: CASSPGAARTDTQYF

J gene: TRBJ1-5
clone size: .
V gene: TRBV7-2
D gene: TRBD1
CDR3 DNA: TGTGCCAGCAGTCCAGGGGGAGAGCAGCCCCAGCATTTT
CDR3 protein: CASSPGGEQPQHF

J gene: TRBJ1-1
clone size: .
V gene: TRBV7-9
D gene: .
CDR3 DNA: TGTGCCAGCAGCTTAGGCTCGGTGAACACTGAAGCTTTCTTT
CDR3 protein: CASSLGSVNTEAFF

J gene: TRBJ1-1
clone size: .
V gene: TRBV7-9
D gene: .
CDR3 DNA: TGTGCCAGCAGCTTATTGTCGACTGAAGCTTTCTTT
CDR3 protein: CASSLLSTEAFF

J gene: TRBJ1-5
clone size: .
V gene: TRBV28
D gene: TRBD1
CDR3 DNA: TGTGCCAGCAGGCGGCAGACAGGGTTTCAGCCCCAGCATTTT
CDR3 protein: CASRRQTGFQPQHF

J gene: TRBJ1-6
clone size: .
V gene: TRBV6-1
D gene: .
CDR3 DNA: TGTGCCAGCAGTGAAACGTCCGAACGGTCACCCCTCCACTTT
CDR3 protein: CASSETSERSPLHF

J gene: TRBJ2-5
clone size: .
V gene: TRBV28
D gene: TRBD2
CDR3 DNA: TGTGCCAGCAGCCGATGGGGGGGTTTGTACCAAGAGACCCAGTACTTC
CDR3 protein: CASSRWGGLYQETQYF

J gene: TRBJ1-2
clone size: .
V gene: TRBV5-4
D gene: .
CDR3 DNA: TGTGCCAGCAGCTTAGCCGGGAAGAATAACTATGGCTACACCTTC
CDR3 protein: CASSLAGKNNYGYTF

J gene: TRBJ2-7
clone size: .
V gene: TRBV18
D gene: TRBD2
CDR3 DNA: TGTGCCAGCTCACCCCCCGGGACTAACGGGAGACAAGAGCAGTACTTC
CDR3 protein: CASSPPGTNGRQEQYF

J gene: TRBJ2-5
clone size: .
V gene: TRBV27
D gene: TRBD2
CDR3 DNA: TGTGCCAGCAGCCAGTGGCTAGCGGGAAAAGAGACCCAGTACTTC
CDR3 protein: CASSQWLAGKETQYF

J gene: TRBJ2-3
clone size: .
V gene: TRBV10-3
D gene: TRBD2
CDR3 DNA: TGTGCCATCAGTGATCCGCGGACTAGCGGGGGCACAGATACGCAGTATTTT
CDR3 protein: CAISDPRTSGGTDTQYF

J gene: TRBJ1-1
clone size: many
V gene: TRBV10-3
D gene: .
CDR3 DNA: TGTGCCATACTGGGGGAGGGGCGGGGATGGACTGAAGCTTTCTTT
CDR3 protein: CAILGEGRGWTEAFF

J gene: TRBJ1-3
clone size: .
V gene: TRBV6-5
D gene: .
CDR3 DNA: TGTGCCAGCAGTGGAGGGAACACCATATATTTT
CDR3 protein: CASSGGNTIYF

J gene: TRBJ1-2
clone size: .
V gene: TRBV2
D gene: .
CDR3 DNA: TGTGCCAGCAGCGGACCAGGGAGGGCTGCTGGCTACACCTTC
CDR3 protein: CASSGPGRAAGYTF